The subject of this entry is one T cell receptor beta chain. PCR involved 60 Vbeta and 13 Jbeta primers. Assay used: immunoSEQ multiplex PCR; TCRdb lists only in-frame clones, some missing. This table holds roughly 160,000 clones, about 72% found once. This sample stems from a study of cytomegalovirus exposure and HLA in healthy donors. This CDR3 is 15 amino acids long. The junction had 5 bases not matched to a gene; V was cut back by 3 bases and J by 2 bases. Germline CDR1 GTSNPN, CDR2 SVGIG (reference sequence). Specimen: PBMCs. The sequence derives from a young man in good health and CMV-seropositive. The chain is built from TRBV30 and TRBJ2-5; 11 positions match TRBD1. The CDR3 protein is CAWSADRGRQETQYF. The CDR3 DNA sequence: TGTGCCTGGAGCGCGGACAGGGGGCGGCAAGAGACCCAGTACTTC.